The 26 T cell receptor beta chains given below trace back to one sample, sequenced in a study of PD-1 blockade in classical Hodgkin lymphoma. Time point meaning: cycle 4 day 1 (C4D1), after less than 7 weeks of nivolumab. No patient escaped relapse after autologous stem cell transplantation, and brentuximab vedotin exposure varied. Isolation of CD4+ T cells from thawed PBMCs was performed by magnetic negative selection. Measured with immunoSEQ multiplex PCR; TCRdb has only the in-frame clones, and not every one. The sample has tens of thousands of clones, approximately 80% seen once. The starting material was CD4+ T cells from blood, obtained before the fourth cycle of nivolumab. These receptors originate from a human donor with classical Hodgkin lymphoma.

The chain employs TRBV7-6 and TRBJ2-7; D is unclear. The CDR3 has 11 residues. The V gene's germline CDR1 is SGHVS and CDR2 FNYEAQ. With 3 bases removed from V and 5 bases from J, the gap between germline ends came to 5 bases. For the CDR3, the DNA is TGTGCCAGCAGCTTGGGGAACGAGCAGTACTTC. Its protein product is CASSLGNEQYF.

The genes are TRBV5-1 and TRBJ2-1, with D possibly being TRBD1 (5 bases). CDR1 and CDR2 (germline): SGHRS, YFSETQ. V lost 1 base to trimming and J lost 5 bases, with 7 bases between them. This CDR3 contains 13 residues. CDR3 sequence: CASSLLGDNEQFF. The CDR3 coding sequence is TGCGCCAGCAGCTTGTTAGGGGACAATGAGCAGTTCTTC.

This clone was detected a few times. The rearrangement links TRBV27 to TRBJ2-7; 10 nucleotides align to TRBD1. V gave up 6 bases and J gave up 5 bases; unmatched junction bases: 4. This CDR3 comprises 13 residues. Looked up from germline, CDR1 is MNHEY and CDR2 is SMNVEV (reference sequence). The CDR3 bases are TGTGCCAGCAGGGGACAGGGGTTGAACGAGCAGTACTTC. Residues: CASRGQGLNEQYF.

CDR3 sequence reads: CAWRSRGRDNSPLHF. The CDR3 DNA reads as TGTGCCTGGAGAAGTCGGGGACGGGATAATTCACCCCTCCACTTT. The chain joins TRBV30 to TRBJ1-6, with a possible D match to TRBD1 (5 bases). This CDR3 contains 15 residues. Germline CDR1 reads GTSNPN; CDR2 reads SVGIG (reference sequence). Trimming took 3 bases from V and 5 from J, leaving 14 bases between them.

The V gene is TRBV6-5, the J gene TRBJ1-5, with 10 bases matching TRBD1. CDR1 and CDR2 from the germline V gene are MNHEY and SVGAGI. The CDR3 is 15 amino acids. The trim removed 5 bases at V and 5 bases at J, leaving 6 bases unmatched. The CDR3 protein is CASSRDRGPHQPQHF. Written as DNA, the CDR3 is TGTGCCAGCAGTAGGGACAGGGGACCACATCAGCCCCAGCATTTT.

The rearrangement joins TRBV5-1 to TRBJ2-7, with 7 bases that match TRBD1. The CDR3 extends over 13 amino acids. Trimming at V came to 4 bases and at J to 2 bases, leaving 3 bases not matched to a gene. Germline V gene sequence: CDR1 SGHRS, CDR2 YFSETQ. CDR3: CASSPTGPYEQYF. As DNA, the CDR3 is TGCGCCAGCAGCCCGACAGGGCCCTACGAGCAGTACTTC.

The rearrangement joins TRBV27 to TRBJ2-2; 8 nucleotides line up with TRBD2. Germline V gene sequence: CDR1 MNHEY, CDR2 SMNVEV (reference sequence). CDR3 length equals 16 residues. J was trimmed by 7 bases and V by 3 bases; bases with no gene match: 10. The CDR3 sequence: CASSFPGAGVVGELFF. CDR3 in DNA: TGTGCCAGCAGTTTCCCTGGAGCGGGGGTGGTCGGGGAGCTGTTTTTT.

The gene calls are TRBV5-1 and TRBJ2-1; 13 bases fit TRBD2. The CDR3 consists of 16 residues. Looked up from germline, CDR1 is SGHRS and CDR2 is YFSETQ. Losses at the gene ends were 0 bases for V and 7 bases for J; bases not matched to a gene: 4. The CDR3 DNA reads as TGCGCCAGCAGCTTGGCGACTAGCGGGGGGAATAATGAGCAGTTCTTC. Translated: CASSLATSGGNNEQFF.

This clone was seen just once. The gene calls are TRBV5-1 and TRBJ2-2; D possibly corresponds to TRBD1 (6 bases). V lost 3 bases and J lost 3, with 12 bases in between. The CDR3 contains 15 residues. Germline CDR1 reads SGHRS; CDR2 reads YFSETQ. The CDR3 here is CASSSRTADTGELFF. CDR3 in DNA: TGCGCCAGCAGCTCCCGGACAGCAGACACCGGGGAGCTGTTTTTT.

This chain links TRBV18 with TRBJ2-1; weak D call: TRBD1 (5 bases). This CDR3 region has 20 residues. CDR1 KGHSH and CDR2 LQKENI come from the germline V gene. V was trimmed by 0 bases and J by 0 bases, leaving 21 bases between them. CDR3 amino acids: CASSPPGRRAERYSYNEQFF. The CDR3 nucleotides read TGTGCCAGCTCACCACCGGGGCGCAGGGCAGAACGCTACTCCTACAATGAGCAGTTCTTC.

The chain couples TRBV5-6 to TRBJ2-7; a possible D gene is TRBD1 (6 bases). Trimming took off 5 bases at V and 4 bases at J, with 16 bases between the two ends. Germline loops: CDR1 SGHDT, CDR2 YYEEEE. There are 14 residues in the CDR3. CDR3 region: CASRAQGRGYEQYF. The DNA of the CDR3 is TGTGCCAGCAGAGCGCAGGGTAGGGGGTACGAGCAGTACTTC.

This chain uses TRBV9 with TRBJ1-1; a weak D match, TRBD1 (6 bases). The CDR3 has 13 amino acids. From germline, CDR1 is SGDLS and CDR2 YYNGEE. The V end lost 4 bases, the J end lost 7 bases, and 14 bases lay between the germline ends. CDR3 in amino acids: CASSPRQVGEAFF. The CDR3 DNA sequence: TGTGCCAGCAGCCCCAGACAGGTGGGTGAAGCTTTCTTT.

The chain links TRBV19 to TRBJ2-5; 8 positions match TRBD1. CDR1 and CDR2 from the germline V gene are LNHDA and SQIVND (reference sequence). Trimming cost V 5 bases and J 8 bases; bases outside gene matches: 10. The CDR3 is 14 amino acids. The DNA of the CDR3 is TGTGCCAGTAGTGGCCAGACAGGGGCGGAAACCCAGTACTTC. It yields the protein CASSGQTGAETQYF.

The chain recombines TRBV13 with TRBJ2-3, with D tentatively TRBD1 or TRBD2 (5 bases each). The germline V gene encodes CDR1 PRHDT and CDR2 FYEKMQ (reference sequence). The CDR3 loop spans 15 amino acids. Trimming removed 3 bases from V and 4 bases from J, with 14 bases in between. CDR3: CASSFIKLGADTQYF. CDR3 nucleotide sequence: TGTGCCAGCAGCTTTATTAAGTTGGGGGCAGATACGCAGTATTTT.

This rearrangement joins TRBV6-5 to TRBJ1-2; D call uncertain. CDR3 length: 16 amino acids. With 2 bases removed from V and 8 bases from J, the gap between germline ends came to 21 bases. Per the germline V gene, CDR1 is MNHEY and CDR2 is SVGAGI. DNA of the CDR3: TGTGCCAGCAGTTACCTTTGGGATCGCAGCTCACGGGGCTACACCTTC. It encodes CASSYLWDRSSRGYTF.

The chain recombines TRBV27 with TRBJ1-2; D perhaps matches TRBD1 (5 bases). Germline V gives CDR1 MNHEY, CDR2 SMNVEV (reference sequence). Trimming pared 5 bases from V and 4 bases from J, leaving 11 bases between. This CDR3 is built from 13 residues. Written as DNA, the CDR3 is TGTGCCAGCAGTCGGGGGGACGTCTATGGCTACACCTTC. Protein product: CASSRGDVYGYTF.

This rearrangement joins TRBV15 to TRBJ1-6, with no clear D. The CDR3 loop spans 14 amino acids. V lost 5 bases, J lost 7 bases, and 12 bases lay in between. Germline values: CDR1 LNHNV, CDR2 YYDKDF (reference sequence). The CDR3 DNA follows: TGTGCCACCAGCGGGCTCCACGGGAATTCACCCCTCCACTTT. Protein: CATSGLHGNSPLHF. Using reference TRBV15 and TRBJ1-6 for the parts outside the CDR3, the full variable domain is DAMVIQNPRYQVTQFGKPVTLSCSQTLNHNVMYWYQQKSSQAPKLLFHYYDKDFNNEADTPDNFQSRRPNTSFCFLDIRSPGLGDTAMYLCATSGLHGNSPLHFGNGTRLTVT.

This sequence joins TRBV6-6 and TRBJ2-7, with TRBD1 matching 7 bases. Losses at the gene ends were 5 bases for V and 4 bases for J; bases not matched to a gene: 8. This CDR3 has 14 residues. The germline V gene encodes CDR1 MNHNY and CDR2 SVGAGI (reference sequence). This chain's CDR3 is CASSQPGQRYEQYF. The CDR3 nucleotides are TGTGCCAGCAGTCAACCGGGACAGCGATACGAGCAGTACTTC.

This sequence joins TRBV9 and TRBJ2-7; D tentatively reads TRBD1 or TRBD2 (5 bases each). CDR1 and CDR2 from the germline V gene are SGDLS and YYNGEE. This CDR3 is 14 amino acids long. Between the trimmed V and J ends, which lost 3 bases and 3 bases, there was a span of 13 bases. The CDR3, as DNA: TGTGCCAGCAGCGAGGGACCCTCCGGCTACGAGCAGTACTTC. Its protein product is CASSEGPSGYEQYF.

The chain uses TRBV27 and TRBJ2-7, with 8 bases matching TRBD1. The CDR3 extends over 18 amino acids. V lost 0 bases and J lost 3; bases outside the gene matches: 13. The germline CDR1 and CDR2 sequences are MNHEY and SMNVEV (reference sequence). For the CDR3, the DNA is TGTGCCAGCAGTTTATCCTTCCCGGGCGGGACAGGACACTACGAGCAGTACTTC. Protein: CASSLSFPGGTGHYEQYF.

CDR3 in DNA: TGTGCCAGCAGCAAAGGTGAACAGGATGGCTACACCTTC. This sequence encodes CASSKGEQDGYTF. V and J are TRBV21-1 and TRBJ1-2; the DNA was not compared with TRBD1, the D call given in the table. TRBV21-1 is tagged as a pseudogene. The CDR3 consists of 13 residues.

The gene calls are TRBV18 and TRBJ2-2; the match to TRBD2 covers 8 bases. The trim removed 4 bases at V and 3 bases at J, leaving 1 base unmatched. The CDR3 spans 14 residues. The germline gives CDR1 KGHSH, CDR2 LQKENI. CDR3 sequence (DNA): TGTGCCAGCTCACTAGCGGGGTACACCGGGGAGCTGTTTTTT. This gives the protein CASSLAGYTGELFF.

The chain joins TRBV27 to TRBJ1-2, with 9 bases lining up with TRBD1. The CDR3 has 16 amino acids. The J segment lost 3 bases and the V segment lost 7 bases, leaving 12 bases of the junction unmatched. CDR1 and CDR2 (germline): MNHEY, SMNVEV (reference sequence). Here the CDR3 DNA reads TGTGCCAGCAAAGCGGGACAGGGATCCTCGTACTATGGCTACACCTTC. Protein sequence: CASKAGQGSSYYGYTF.

The chain uses TRBV5-1 and TRBJ1-1; 7 bases map to TRBD1. The CDR3 length is 14 residues. Unmatched junction bases numbered 5, after V lost 4 bases and J lost 2 bases. Germline V lookup: CDR1 SGHRS, CDR2 YFSETQ. CDR3 DNA sequence: TGCGCCAGCAGCGCCGGGACAGTTAACACTGAAGCTTTCTTT. It codes for CASSAGTVNTEAFF.

About this clone: The junction departs from the called germline gene at one end, perhaps through a read error. The CDR3 region is CASSMDRARPAF. CDR3 nucleotide sequence: TGCGCCAGCAGCATGGACAGGGCCCGCCCTGCCTTC. The chain joins TRBV5-1 to TRBJ1-2; 8 bases line up with TRBD1. CDR1 is SGHRS and CDR2 is YFSETQ in the germline V gene. This CDR3 is 12 amino acids long.

The rearrangement links TRBV5-1 to TRBJ2-2; possibly TRBD1 for D (5 bases). The CDR3 has 16 amino acids. The germline CDR1 and CDR2 sequences are SGHRS and YFSETQ. Between the trimmed V and J ends, which lost 0 bases and 4 bases, there was a span of 13 bases. The CDR3 DNA is TGCGCCAGCAGCTTGGCCCCTACAGGTGCCACCGGGGAGCTGTTTTTT. Its translation is CASSLAPTGATGELFF.